The 7 T cell receptor beta chains in this list originate from one sample, sequenced in a study of cytomegalovirus exposure and HLA in healthy donors. A multiplex PCR was run with 60 Vbeta primers and 13 Jbeta primers. Profiled with immunoSEQ multiplex PCR; TCRdb holds only in-frame clones, not every one. Of around 92,000 clones in the sample, 70% to 80% were seen once. The material sequenced was PBMCs. The receptors here all came from a man aged 55 to 70 in good health and CMV-seropositive.

This clone has more than one count but fewer than ten. This chain connects TRBV2 to TRBJ1-5, with D maybe TRBD1 (5 bases). Germline loops: CDR1 SNHLY, CDR2 FYNNEI. The CDR3 is made up of 14 amino acids. V was pared by 4 bases and J by 0 bases, with 7 bases between. In DNA form, the CDR3 reads TGTGCCAGCAGTGGACAGAATAGCAATCAGCCCCAGCATTTT. The encoded protein is CASSGQNSNQPQHF.

This clone was counted a few times. The chain combines TRBV5-1 with TRBJ1-5, with D maybe TRBD1 (5 bases). The germline gives CDR1 SGHRS, CDR2 YFSETQ. This CDR3 spans 14 amino acids. V was clipped by 0 bases and J by 5 bases, with 9 bases between them. CDR3 bases: TGCGCCAGCAGCTTGGGGGGAGGGGATCAGCCCCAGCATTTT. The encoded protein is CASSLGGGDQPQHF.

This chain joins TRBV6-6 and TRBJ2-5; 7 bases map to TRBD1. Germline CDR1 is MNHNY and CDR2 is SVGAGI (reference sequence). J gave up 2 bases and V 6 bases, and 6 bases lay outside the gene matches. The CDR3 length is 14 residues. The CDR3 region has the DNA TGTGCCAGCAGGGAAACAGGGGTTCAAGAGACCCAGTACTTC. Translation: CASRETGVQETQYF.

This clone was seen only once. This rearrangement joins TRBV19 to TRBJ1-1; D ambiguous. CDR1 and CDR2 (germline): LNHDA, SQIVND (reference sequence). V lost 1 base and J 3 bases, leaving 12 bases between the germline ends. The CDR3 has 15 amino acids. CDR3 sequence: CASSIGRGEHTEAFF. CDR3 bases: TGTGCCAGTAGTATAGGGCGTGGGGAGCACACTGAAGCTTTCTTT.

The V and J genes are TRBV19 and TRBJ2-3; 10 nucleotides agree with TRBD2. CDR1 is LNHDA, CDR2 SQIVND, per germline (reference sequence). The CDR3 totals 14 residues. With V trimmed by 2 bases and J by 6 bases, 2 bases remained unmatched. For the CDR3, the DNA is TGTGCCAGTAGTATAAGCGGGGGGGCGGATACGCAGTATTTT. Encoded protein: CASSISGGADTQYF.

The chain uses TRBV30 and TRBJ2-7; possibly TRBD1 for D (5 bases). The CDR3 sequence is 10 residues long. V lost 5 bases and J lost 9, with 11 bases in between. Germline assignment: CDR1 GTSNPN and CDR2 SVGIG (reference sequence). CDR3 sequence reads: CAWGAMRQYF. For the CDR3, the DNA is TGTGCCTGGGGGGCGATGCGGCAGTACTTC. The full variable domain, in which reference TRBV30 and TRBJ2-7 provide the parts outside the CDR3, is SQTIHQWPATLVQPVGSPLSLECTVEGTSNPNLYWYRQAAGRGLQLLFYSVGIGQISSEVPQNLSASRPQDRQFILSSKKLLLSDSGFYLCAWGAMRQYFGPGTRLTVT.

This clone was counted only a few times. V is TRBV19 and J is TRBJ2-5; TRBD1 aligns across 7 bases. Germline CDR1 reads LNHDA; CDR2 reads SQIVND (reference sequence). This CDR3 is built from 13 residues. V lost 6 bases and J lost 3; bases outside the gene matches: 4. The DNA for the CDR3 is TGTGCCAGTAGAAAGCAGGGGGAAGAGACCCAGTACTTC. This translates into CASRKQGEETQYF.